What follows are 6 T cell receptor beta chains derived from one specimen sequenced in a study of CD8 T cells in ankylosing spondylitis. TCRdb re-derived calls from the 5' RACE reads in MiXCR, one entry per CDR3 protein. Of roughly 700,000 distinct CDR3 sequences in the sample, around 20% were seen once. Antigens of these TCRs are unknown. Study conclusions and caveats: A TCR beta motif of fewer than ten highly homologous variants appeared characteristic of ankylosing spondylitis blood.

Sequencing input: blood, either unsorted or a sorted T cell fraction (not recorded which). The receptor source for this set is a male donor with ankylosing spondylitis.

This sequence joins TRBV11-2 and TRBJ2-2, with a possible D match to TRBD2 (5 bases). The V and J ends lost 5 bases and 4 bases respectively, with 14 bases between them. Germline CDR1 and CDR2: SGHAT and FQNNGV. This CDR3 has 15 amino acids. The CDR3 loop is CASSLPSGGTGELFF. The CDR3 bases are TGTGCCAGCAGCCTCCCGAGCGGCGGCACCGGGGAGCTGTTTTTT.

This clonotype was picked up a small number of times. This chain links TRBV7-2 with TRBJ2-1; D is unresolved. Germline CDR1 reads SGHTA; CDR2 reads FQGNSA. The CDR3 runs to 15 residues. V gave up 7 bases and J gave up 0 bases, with 13 bases separating them. The CDR3 bases are TGTGCCAGCACGAGCGCCCGGTTCTCCTACAATGAGCAGTTCTTC. This translates into CASTSARFSYNEQFF.

This clonotype was detected once. The gene calls are TRBV3-1 and TRBJ2-1; D remains ambiguous. Trimming took off 1 base at V and 9 bases at J, with 10 bases between the two ends. The length of the CDR3 is 13 residues. The germline gives CDR1 LGHDT, CDR2 YNNKEL (reference sequence). The CDR3 spells CASSQGILREQFF. CDR3 DNA: TGTGCCAGCAGCCAAGGAATCCTCCGTGAGCAGTTCTTC.

This clonotype was counted many times. V and J are TRBV29-1 and TRBJ2-5; 8 bases line up with TRBD1. Germline V gene sequence: CDR1 SQVTM, CDR2 ANQGSEA. The CDR3 extends over 12 amino acids. The junction had 2 bases not matched to a gene; V was cut back by 7 bases and J by 1 base. CDR3 sequence: CSGTGSQETQYF. CDR3 coding DNA: TGCAGCGGGACAGGGTCCCAAGAGACCCAGTACTTC.

The table lists this clonotype with a few counts. The chain has TRBV11-1 and TRBJ2-7, with D hard to call. This CDR3 has 18 amino acids. The V end was cut by 2 bases, the J end by 1 base, with 21 bases between. Germline lookup yields CDR1 SGHAT and CDR2 FQDESV (reference sequence). CDR3 sequence reads: CASSLLRRGRALSYEQYF. The CDR3 DNA reads as TGTGCCAGCAGCTTATTAAGGCGCGGACGGGCCCTTTCCTACGAGCAGTACTTC.

This clonotype was counted between two and nine times. The J gene is TRBJ2-7, the V gene TRBV28; no clear D. Trimming stripped 5 bases from V and 0 bases from J, with 8 bases between. Germline V gene data show CDR1 as MDHEN and CDR2 as SYDVKM. The length of the CDR3 is 13 residues. This CDR3 reads CASSRVDSYEQYF. In DNA form, the CDR3 reads TGTGCCAGCAGTCGGGTAGACTCCTACGAGCAGTACTTC.